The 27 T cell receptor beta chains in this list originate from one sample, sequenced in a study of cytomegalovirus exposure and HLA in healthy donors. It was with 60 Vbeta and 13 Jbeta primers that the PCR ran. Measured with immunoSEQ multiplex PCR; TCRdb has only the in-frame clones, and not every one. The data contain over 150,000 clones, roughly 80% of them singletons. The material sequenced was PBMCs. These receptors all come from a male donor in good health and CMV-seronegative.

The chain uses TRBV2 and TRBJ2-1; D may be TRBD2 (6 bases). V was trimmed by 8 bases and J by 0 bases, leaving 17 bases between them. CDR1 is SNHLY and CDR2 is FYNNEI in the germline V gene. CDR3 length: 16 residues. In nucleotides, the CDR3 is TGTGCCAGCTGCTCTAGTGGGGGGAGCTCCTACAATGAGCAGTTCTTC. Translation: CASCSSGGSSYNEQFF.

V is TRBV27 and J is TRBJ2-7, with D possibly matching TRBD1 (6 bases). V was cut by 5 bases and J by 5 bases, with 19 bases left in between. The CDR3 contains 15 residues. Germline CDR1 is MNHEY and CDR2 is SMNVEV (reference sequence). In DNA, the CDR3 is TGTGCCAGCAGTCTCACCGGGACAAAGTACCACGAGCAGTACTTC. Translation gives CASSLTGTKYHEQYF.

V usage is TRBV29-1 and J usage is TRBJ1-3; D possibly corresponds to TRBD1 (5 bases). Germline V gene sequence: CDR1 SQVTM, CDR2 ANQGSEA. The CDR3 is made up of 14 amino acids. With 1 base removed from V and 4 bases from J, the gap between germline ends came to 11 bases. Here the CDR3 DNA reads TGCAGCGTTGAAGGTCCAGGGAAAGGAAACACCATATATTTT. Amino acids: CSVEGPGKGNTIYF.

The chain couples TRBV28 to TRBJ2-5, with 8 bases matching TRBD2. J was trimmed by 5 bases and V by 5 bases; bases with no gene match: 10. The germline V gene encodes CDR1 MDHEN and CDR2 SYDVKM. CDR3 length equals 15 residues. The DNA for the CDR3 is TGTGCCAGCAGTATGACGGGAGGGCCGAGGGAGACCCAGTACTTC. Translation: CASSMTGGPRETQYF.

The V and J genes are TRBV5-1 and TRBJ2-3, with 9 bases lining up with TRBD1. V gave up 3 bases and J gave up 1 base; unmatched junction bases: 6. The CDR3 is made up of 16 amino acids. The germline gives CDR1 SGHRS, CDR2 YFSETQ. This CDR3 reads CASSSPQGAGTDTQYF. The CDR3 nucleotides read TGCGCCAGCAGCTCACCACAGGGGGCTGGCACAGATACGCAGTATTTT.

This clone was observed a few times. The CDR3 DNA follows: TGTGCCAGCAGTTATCAACAAAATCAGCCCCAGCATTTT. Its protein is CASSYQQNQPQHF. The chain combines TRBV27 with TRBJ1-5, with no clear D. V lost 4 bases to trimming and J lost 4 bases, with 8 bases between them. Looked up from germline, CDR1 is MNHEY and CDR2 is SMNVEV (reference sequence). The CDR3 has 13 residues.

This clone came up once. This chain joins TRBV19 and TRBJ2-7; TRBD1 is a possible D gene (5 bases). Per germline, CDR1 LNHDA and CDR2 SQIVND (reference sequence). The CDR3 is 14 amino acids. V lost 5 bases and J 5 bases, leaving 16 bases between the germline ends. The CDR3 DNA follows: TGTGCCAGTAGTCCCAGCAGGGTGAGGAACGAGCAGTACTTC. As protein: CASSPSRVRNEQYF.

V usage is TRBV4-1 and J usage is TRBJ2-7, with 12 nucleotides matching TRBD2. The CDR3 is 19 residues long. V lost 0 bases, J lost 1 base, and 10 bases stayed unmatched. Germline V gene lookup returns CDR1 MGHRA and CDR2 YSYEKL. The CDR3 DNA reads TGCGCCAGCAGCCAAGAAACCAGGCTAGCGGGAGGGTGGTCCTACGAGCAGTACTTC. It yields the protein CASSQETRLAGGWSYEQYF.

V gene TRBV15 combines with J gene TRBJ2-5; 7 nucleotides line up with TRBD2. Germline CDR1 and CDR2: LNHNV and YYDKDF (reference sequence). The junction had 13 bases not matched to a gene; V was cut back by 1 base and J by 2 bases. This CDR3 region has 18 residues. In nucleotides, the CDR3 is TGTGCCACCAGCAGAGCCACGGGGTGGGGGGGGATACAAGAGACCCAGTACTTC. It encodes CATSRATGWGGIQETQYF.

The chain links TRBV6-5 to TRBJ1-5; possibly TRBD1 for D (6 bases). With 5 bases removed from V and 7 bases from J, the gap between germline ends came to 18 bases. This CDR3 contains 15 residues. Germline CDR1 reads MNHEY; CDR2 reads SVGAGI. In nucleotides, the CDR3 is TGTGCCAGCAGTCCCGAGTTAGGGGGTAACCAGCCCCAGCATTTT. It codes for CASSPELGGNQPQHF.

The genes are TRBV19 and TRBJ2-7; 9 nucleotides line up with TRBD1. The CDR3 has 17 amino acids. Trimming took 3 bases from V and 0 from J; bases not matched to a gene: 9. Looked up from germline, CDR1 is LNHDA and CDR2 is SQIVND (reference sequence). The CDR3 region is CASSIQGGQGSSYEQYF. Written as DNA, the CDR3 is TGTGCCAGTAGTATCCAAGGAGGACAGGGGAGCTCCTACGAGCAGTACTTC. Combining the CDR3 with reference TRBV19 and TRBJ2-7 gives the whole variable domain DGGITQSPKYLFRKEGQNVTLSCEQNLNHDAMYWYRQDPGQGLRLIYYSQIVNDFQKGDIAEGYSVSREKKESFPLTVTSAQKNPTAFYLCASSIQGGQGSSYEQYFGPGTRLTVT.

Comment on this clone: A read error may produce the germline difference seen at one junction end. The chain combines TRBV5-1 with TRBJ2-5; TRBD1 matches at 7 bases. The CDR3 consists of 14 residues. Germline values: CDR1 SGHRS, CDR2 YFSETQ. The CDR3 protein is CASSSLDRQGTQYF. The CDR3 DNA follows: TGCGCCAGCAGCTCCCTGGACAGGCAAGGGACCCAGTACTTC. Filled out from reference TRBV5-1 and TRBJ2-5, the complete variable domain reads KAGVTQTPRYLIKTRGQQVTLSCSPISGHRSVSWYQQTPGQGLQFLFEYFSETQRNKGNFPGRFSGRQFSNSRSEMNVSTLELGDSALYLCASSSLDRQGTQYFGPGTRLLVL.

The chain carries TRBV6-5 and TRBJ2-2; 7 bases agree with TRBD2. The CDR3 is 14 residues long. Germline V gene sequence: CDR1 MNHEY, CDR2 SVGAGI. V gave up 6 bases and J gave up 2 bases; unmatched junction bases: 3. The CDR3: CASSRGGNTGELFF. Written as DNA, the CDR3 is TGTGCCAGCAGCCGCGGGGGAAACACCGGGGAGCTGTTTTTT.

CDR3: CASSLVPGVTYEQYF. For the CDR3, the DNA is TGCGCCAGCAGCTTGGTCCCAGGGGTTACCTACGAGCAGTACTTC. The chain employs TRBV5-1 and TRBJ2-7; the D gene is possibly TRBD1 (6 bases). Trimming took off 0 bases at V and 2 bases at J, with 12 bases between the two ends. Germline V lookup: CDR1 SGHRS, CDR2 YFSETQ. The CDR3 spans 15 residues.

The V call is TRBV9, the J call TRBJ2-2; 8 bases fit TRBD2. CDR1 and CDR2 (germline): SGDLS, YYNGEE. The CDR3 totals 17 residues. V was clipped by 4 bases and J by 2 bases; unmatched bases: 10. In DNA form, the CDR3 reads TGTGCCAGCAGCATTCGGAGCGGGAGCTCTAACACCGGGGAGCTGTTTTTT. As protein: CASSIRSGSSNTGELFF.

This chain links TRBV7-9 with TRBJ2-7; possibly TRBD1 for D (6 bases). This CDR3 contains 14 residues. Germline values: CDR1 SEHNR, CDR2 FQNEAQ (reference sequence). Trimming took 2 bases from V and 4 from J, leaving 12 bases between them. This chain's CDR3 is CASSLTGIGYEQYF. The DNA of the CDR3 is TGTGCCAGCAGCTTAACAGGGATTGGGTACGAGCAGTACTTC.

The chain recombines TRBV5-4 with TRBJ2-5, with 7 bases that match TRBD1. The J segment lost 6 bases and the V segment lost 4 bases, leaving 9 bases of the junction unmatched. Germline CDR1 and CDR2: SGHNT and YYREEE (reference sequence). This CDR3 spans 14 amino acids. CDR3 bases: TGTGCCAGCAGCCCCCCGGGACAGCAAAAGACCCAGTACTTC. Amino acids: CASSPPGQQKTQYF.

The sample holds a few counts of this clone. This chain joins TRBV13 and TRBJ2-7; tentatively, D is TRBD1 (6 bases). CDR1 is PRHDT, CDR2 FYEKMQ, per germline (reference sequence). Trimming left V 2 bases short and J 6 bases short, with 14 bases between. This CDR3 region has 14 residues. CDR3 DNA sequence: TGTGCCAGCAGCTTAAGCGAGGCAGGGGCCGAGCAGTACTTC. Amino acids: CASSLSEAGAEQYF. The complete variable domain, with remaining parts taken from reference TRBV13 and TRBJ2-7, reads AAGVIQSPRHLIKEKRETATLKCYPIPRHDTVYWYQQGPGQDPQFLISFYEKMQSDKGSIPDRFSAQQFSDYHSELNMSSLELGDSALYFCASSLSEAGAEQYFGPGTRLTVT.

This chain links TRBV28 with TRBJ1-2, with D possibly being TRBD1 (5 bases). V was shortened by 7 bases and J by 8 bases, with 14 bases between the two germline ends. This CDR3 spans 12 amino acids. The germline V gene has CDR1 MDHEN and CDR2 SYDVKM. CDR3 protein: CASKEGLKGYTF. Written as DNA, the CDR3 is TGTGCCAGCAAGGAGGGGCTAAAGGGCTACACCTTC.

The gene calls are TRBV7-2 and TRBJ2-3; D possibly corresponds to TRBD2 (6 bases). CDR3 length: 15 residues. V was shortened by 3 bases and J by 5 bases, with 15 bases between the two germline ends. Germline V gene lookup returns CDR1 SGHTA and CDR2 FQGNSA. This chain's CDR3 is CASSFGTGVGDTQYF. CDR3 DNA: TGTGCCAGCAGCTTTGGCACGGGAGTTGGAGATACGCAGTATTTT.

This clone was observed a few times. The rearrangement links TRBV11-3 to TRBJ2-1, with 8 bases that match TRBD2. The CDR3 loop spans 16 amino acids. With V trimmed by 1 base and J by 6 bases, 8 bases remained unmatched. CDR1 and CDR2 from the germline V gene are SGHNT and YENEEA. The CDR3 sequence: CASSLGSTGGGNEQFF. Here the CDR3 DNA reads TGTGCCAGCAGCTTAGGATCGACGGGAGGGGGCAATGAGCAGTTCTTC.

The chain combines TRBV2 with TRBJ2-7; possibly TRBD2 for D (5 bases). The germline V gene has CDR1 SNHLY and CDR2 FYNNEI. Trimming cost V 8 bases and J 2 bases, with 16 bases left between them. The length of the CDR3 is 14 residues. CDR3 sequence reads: CASLALESAYEQYF. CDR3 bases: TGTGCCAGCCTCGCACTAGAATCCGCCTACGAGCAGTACTTC.

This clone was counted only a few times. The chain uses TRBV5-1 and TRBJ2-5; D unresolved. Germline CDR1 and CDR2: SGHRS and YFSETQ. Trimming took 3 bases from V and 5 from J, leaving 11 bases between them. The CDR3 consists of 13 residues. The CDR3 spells CASSSLPSETQYF. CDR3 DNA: TGCGCCAGCAGCTCACTCCCCTCCGAGACCCAGTACTTC.

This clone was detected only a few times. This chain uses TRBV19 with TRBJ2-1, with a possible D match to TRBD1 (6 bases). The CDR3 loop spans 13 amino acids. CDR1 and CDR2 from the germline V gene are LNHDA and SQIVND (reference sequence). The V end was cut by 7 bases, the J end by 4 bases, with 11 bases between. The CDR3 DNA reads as TGTGCCAGTAAGCGGCAGGGGTACAATGAGCAGTTCTTC. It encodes CASKRQGYNEQFF.

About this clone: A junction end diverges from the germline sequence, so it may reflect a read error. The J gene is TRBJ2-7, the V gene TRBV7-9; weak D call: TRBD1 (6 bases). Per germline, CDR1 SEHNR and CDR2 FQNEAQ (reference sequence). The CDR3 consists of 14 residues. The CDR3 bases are TGTTCCAGCAGCGACCTTCAGGGGACCTACGAGCAGTACTTC. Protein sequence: CSSSDLQGTYEQYF.

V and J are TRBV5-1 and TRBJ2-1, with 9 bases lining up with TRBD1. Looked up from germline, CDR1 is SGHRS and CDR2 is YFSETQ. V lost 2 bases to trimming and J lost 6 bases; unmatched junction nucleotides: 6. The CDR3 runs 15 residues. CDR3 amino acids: CASSLPGTGTNEQFF. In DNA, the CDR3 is TGCGCCAGCAGCTTACCCGGGACAGGGACCAATGAGCAGTTCTTC.

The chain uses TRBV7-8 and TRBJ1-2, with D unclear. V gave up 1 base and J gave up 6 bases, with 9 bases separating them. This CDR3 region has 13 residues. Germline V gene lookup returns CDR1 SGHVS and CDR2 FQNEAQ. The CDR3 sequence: CASSLVAGDGYTF. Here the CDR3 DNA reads TGTGCCAGCAGCTTAGTTGCCGGGGATGGCTACACCTTC.